The sequence of this T cell receptor (beta chain) was determined in a study of blood T cell repertoires in COVID-19. Study at large: The study drew acute and convalescent COVID-19 samples from the United States, Italy and Spain. Sample material is recorded as cDNA or gDNA derived from T cells, B-cell-depleted T cells, or PBMCs.

The CDR3 extends over 13 amino acids. Trimming left V 3 bases short and J 6 bases short, with 11 bases between. Methods used by the authors: Nucleated cell number was recorded as an estimate derived from reference gene primer amplification. Sequencing was performed with immunoSEQ multiplex PCR; in TCRdb, only in-frame clones are kept and a portion is missing. V and J calls and clone size follow that table, whereas D and trimming were derived from the DNA. Of approximately 230,000 clones in the sample, 80% to 90% were seen once. This chain connects TRBV12-3 or TRBV12-4 to TRBJ1-1; D call uncertain. Sequenced material: peripheral blood. The sequence was collected from a man younger than 40 who had recovered from COVID-19. CDR3 region: CASSFFISAEAFF. Written as DNA, the CDR3 is TGTGCCAGCAGTTTTTTTATCAGTGCTGAAGCTTTCTTT.